These 5 T cell receptor beta chains were sequenced from one sample in a study of beta chain features in type 1 diabetes. Every isolated RNA sample was fully reverse transcribed, so sequencing captured expressed TCRB transcripts. The method was immunoSEQ multiplex PCR; TCRdb's version includes in-frame clones alone and lacks a portion of them. The table lists about 930,000 clones, 17% of them singletons, with around 0.02% in the top ten. The sample consisted of naive CD4+ T cells from blood. These receptors originate from a woman aged 18-30 years in good health.

The rearrangement joins TRBV4-2 to TRBJ1-2, with D uncertain. Germline loops: CDR1 LGHNA, CDR2 YNFKEQ. Trimming took off 5 bases at V and 8 bases at J, with 15 bases between the two ends. The CDR3 extends over 13 amino acids. CDR3 region: CASSFTGWSGYTF. For the CDR3, the DNA is TGTGCCAGCAGCTTTACGGGGTGGAGCGGCTACACCTTC.

The CDR3 loop reads CASSQDFGSNQPQHF. In DNA, the CDR3 is TGCGCCAGCAGCCAGGATTTTGGGAGCAATCAGCCCCAGCATTTT. The gene calls are TRBV4-3 and TRBJ1-5; no definite D call. Germline loops: CDR1 LGHNA, CDR2 YSLEER. The CDR3 sequence is 15 residues long. V lost 3 bases and J lost 1, with 10 bases in between.

This clone was counted a few times. The chain employs TRBV7-9 and TRBJ2-7; 9 nucleotides match TRBD2. The CDR3 length is 18 residues. Germline V gene lookup returns CDR1 SEHNR and CDR2 FQNEAQ (reference sequence). V gave up 2 bases and J gave up 7 bases; unmatched junction bases: 18. The CDR3, as DNA: TGTGCCAGCAGCTTAACCCGTTCTGAGCGGGAGGACGAGCGGGAGCAGTACTTC. Residues: CASSLTRSEREDEREQYF.

This clone was counted between two and nine times. The V and J genes are TRBV12-5 and TRBJ2-3; 13 positions match TRBD2. The length of the CDR3 is 13 residues. Germline assignment: CDR1 LGHNT and CDR2 FRNRAP. V lost 6 bases and J lost 6; bases outside the gene matches: 0. The DNA for the CDR3 is TGTGCTAGTGGGGGACTAGCGGGGGATACGCAGTATTTT. This encodes CASGGLAGDTQYF.

The chain has TRBV7-9 and TRBJ1-1, with 9 bases identical to TRBD1. Looked up from germline, CDR1 is SEHNR and CDR2 is FQNEAQ (reference sequence). The CDR3 totals 15 residues. J gave up 2 bases and V 5 bases, and 6 bases lay outside the gene matches. CDR3 bases: TGTGCCAGCAGCCAACAGGGGGCATTAAACACTGAAGCTTTCTTT. It encodes CASSQQGALNTEAFF.